The 15 T cell receptor beta chains reported below all come from one sample, sequenced in a study of identical twins. TCRdb passed the 5' RACE reads through MiXCR, listing each CDR3 protein once. The sample yields roughly 720,000 distinct CDR3 sequences, 18% seen once. The same data also contributed to another study, on T cells expressing NK-cell markers.

The material sequenced was PBMCs. These receptor sequences come from a woman between 18 and 30 years old in good health.

J is TRBJ2-7 and V is TRBV29-1; D is uncertain. The length of the CDR3 is 12 residues. The V end was cut by 4 bases, the J end by 2 bases, with 9 bases between. Germline V gives CDR1 SQVTM, CDR2 ANQGSEA. The CDR3 reads CSVGSSTYEQYF. CDR3 in DNA: TGCAGCGTTGGGTCTTCGACCTACGAGCAGTACTTC.

This clonotype was seen once. CDR3 nucleotide sequence: TGTGCCATCAGTCTTAGCGGGAGTCAAGAGACCCAGTACTTC. As protein: CAISLSGSQETQYF. The V call is TRBV10-3, the J call TRBJ2-5, with 9 bases fitting TRBD2. V dropped 5 bases and J dropped 2; count of bases not matched to a gene: 3. The germline V gene encodes CDR1 ENHRY and CDR2 SYGVKD. CDR3 length equals 14 residues.

This clonotype was seen a few times. The chain has TRBV7-2 and TRBJ2-1; TRBD2 matches 7 bases. This CDR3 contains 11 residues. Germline CDR1 SGHTA, CDR2 FQGNSA. With V trimmed by 10 bases and J by 9 bases, 6 bases remained unmatched. CDR3 amino acids: CATRGVGEQFF. Here the CDR3 DNA reads TGTGCCACTCGGGGGGTAGGTGAGCAGTTCTTC.

The V gene is TRBV5-1, the J gene TRBJ2-1, with 10 nucleotides matching TRBD2. The CDR3 has 16 residues. In germline, CDR1 is SGHRS, CDR2 YFSETQ. The V and J ends lost 4 bases and 10 bases, in that order; junction bases with no gene match: 14. The CDR3: CASSGRGLARAGEQFF. In DNA form, the CDR3 reads TGCGCCAGCAGCGGCCGGGGACTAGCGAGAGCGGGGGAGCAGTTCTTC.

This clonotype was counted only a few times. This chain connects TRBV24-1 to TRBJ2-3; 11 bases fit TRBD1. V was pared by 2 bases and J by 4 bases, with 1 base of the junction left unmatched. CDR3 length equals 15 residues. Germline values: CDR1 KGHDR, CDR2 SFDVKD. In DNA, the CDR3 is TGTGCCACCAGTGATTCGGGACAGGGGGCAGATACGCAGTATTTT. Its translation: CATSDSGQGADTQYF.

This clonotype has ten or more counts. The chain uses TRBV6-5 and TRBJ2-3; 9 bases match TRBD2. Trimming cost V 3 bases and J 0 bases; bases outside gene matches: 16. The CDR3 contains 20 residues. CDR1 is MNHEY, CDR2 SVGAGI, per germline. The CDR3 loop reads CASSYNLAGMPLSSTDTQYF. CDR3 in DNA: TGTGCCAGCAGTTATAACCTAGCGGGGATGCCCCTGTCTAGCACAGATACGCAGTATTTT.

This clonotype was seen more than once but under ten times. The CDR3 nucleotides are TGTGCCAGCAGCTTAGCCGTCCCTGAGTTGCGGGAGGCCCCCAATGAGCAGTTCTTC. As protein: CASSLAVPELREAPNEQFF. The V gene is TRBV7-2, the J gene TRBJ2-1, with 8 bases that match TRBD2. The CDR3 is 19 residues long. V shed 0 bases, J shed 6 bases, and the junction held 16 bases outside the gene matches. CDR1 is SGHTA, CDR2 FQGNSA, per germline. Full variable domain (outside the CDR3, taken from reference TRBV7-2 and TRBJ2-1): GAGVSQSPSNKVTEKGKDVELRCDPISGHTALYWYRQSLGQGLEFLIYFQGNSAPDKSGLPSDRFSAERTGGSVSTLTIQRTQQEDSAVYLCASSLAVPELREAPNEQFFGPGTRLTVL.

In its sample, this clonotype was seen many times. The rearrangement joins TRBV27 to TRBJ1-1, with D perhaps TRBD1 (6 bases). The CDR3 covers 14 residues. Germline V gene sequence: CDR1 MNHEY, CDR2 SMNVEV (reference sequence). Trimming removed 2 bases at V and 8 bases at J, with 15 bases between. CDR3 nucleotide sequence: TGTGCCAGCAGTTTAGTCCCCCAGGGGTGGGAAGCTTTCTTT. Translation: CASSLVPQGWEAFF.

In this sample, this clonotype turned up a few times. V and J are TRBV9 and TRBJ1-1, with a tentative D call TRBD1 (5 bases). V gave up 3 bases and J gave up 2 bases, with 20 bases separating them. Germline CDR1 reads SGDLS; CDR2 reads YYNGEE. The CDR3 is 17 amino acids. CDR3 sequence (DNA): TGTGCCAGCAGCGCAAACTCACTCCGGGGGGGAAACACTGAAGCTTTCTTT. Its protein is CASSANSLRGGNTEAFF. Full variable domain (outside the CDR3, taken from reference TRBV9 and TRBJ1-1): DSGVTQTPKHLITATGQRVTLRCSPRSGDLSVYWYQQSLDQGLQFLIQYYNGEERAKGNILERFSAQQFPDLHSELNLSSLELGDSALYFCASSANSLRGGNTEAFFGQGTRLTVV.

The chain combines TRBV12-3 or TRBV12-4 with TRBJ1-1; D remains unclear. Between the trimmed V and J ends, which lost 1 base and 4 bases, there was a span of 13 bases. The CDR3 sequence is 15 residues long. For the CDR3, the DNA is TGTGCCAGCAGTTTAGGGATGAGGGTGGCCACTGAAGCTTTCTTT. This encodes CASSLGMRVATEAFF.

The genes are TRBV3-1 and TRBJ1-6; 7 bases agree with TRBD1. Losses at the gene ends were 1 base for V and 7 bases for J; bases not matched to a gene: 7. Germline CDR1 reads LGHDT; CDR2 reads YNNKEL (reference sequence). CDR3 length: 16 residues. CDR3 DNA: TGTGCCAGCAGCCAAGGGACAGGATGGGGGAATTCACCCCTCCACTTT. It codes for CASSQGTGWGNSPLHF.

This chain links TRBV5-4 with TRBJ2-7; a possible D gene is TRBD2 (6 bases). CDR3 length: 14 amino acids. The germline V gene has CDR1 SGHNT and CDR2 YYREEE (reference sequence). The V end lost 3 bases, the J end lost 3 bases, and 13 bases lay between the germline ends. The CDR3 reads CASSSTGLFYEQYF. For the CDR3, the DNA is TGTGCCAGCAGCTCCACGGGACTGTTCTACGAGCAGTACTTC.

This clonotype showed up just a few times. This chain links TRBV15 with TRBJ2-3; the D gene is possibly TRBD1 (5 bases). The ends were cut back, 5 bases at V and 2 bases at J, with 11 bases in the middle. Germline CDR1 is LNHNV and CDR2 is YYDKDF (reference sequence). This CDR3 contains 14 residues. Here the CDR3 DNA reads TGTGCCACCAGCGGACCAGGGTCCACAGATACGCAGTATTTT. Translated, it gives CATSGPGSTDTQYF.

This clonotype was seen many times. The CDR3 nucleotides read TGTGCCAGCAGTTTAGCCCAGTCAGATACGCAGTATTTT. This encodes CASSLAQSDTQYF. The chain employs TRBV12-3 or TRBV12-4 and TRBJ2-3, with D hard to call. This CDR3 contains 13 residues. The ends were cut back, 0 bases at V and 4 bases at J, with 5 bases in the middle.

This sequence joins TRBV6-1 and TRBJ1-2; 7 bases line up with TRBD1. The CDR3 extends over 16 amino acids. V lost 1 base and J lost 2; bases outside the gene matches: 7. The germline CDR1 and CDR2 sequences are MNHNS and SASEGT. The CDR3 DNA reads as TGTGCCAGCAGTGAAGAAGGGACAGAGCGAAACTATGGCTACACCTTC. It specifies CASSEEGTERNYGYTF.